This T cell receptor beta chain was sequenced in a study of T cell responses to AZD1222 COVID-19 vaccine. Clones were sequenced by immunoSEQ multiplex PCR, and TCRdb holds only the in-frame ones, with some missing. The sample consists of about 110,000 clones, 85% to 95% of them appearing once. The CDR3 is 14 amino acids. Germline CDR1 is SGHRS and CDR2 is YFSETQ. V was cut by 6 bases and J by 1 base, with 13 bases left in between. Material: peripheral blood, obtained on day 0 of AZD1222 vaccination. The receptor was isolated from an adult in good health. V and J are TRBV5-1 and TRBJ1-1; TRBD1 is a possible D gene (5 bases). The CDR3 protein is CASKQTERNTEAFF. Here the CDR3 DNA reads TGCGCCAGCAAACAGACAGAAAGGAACACTGAAGCTTTCTTT.